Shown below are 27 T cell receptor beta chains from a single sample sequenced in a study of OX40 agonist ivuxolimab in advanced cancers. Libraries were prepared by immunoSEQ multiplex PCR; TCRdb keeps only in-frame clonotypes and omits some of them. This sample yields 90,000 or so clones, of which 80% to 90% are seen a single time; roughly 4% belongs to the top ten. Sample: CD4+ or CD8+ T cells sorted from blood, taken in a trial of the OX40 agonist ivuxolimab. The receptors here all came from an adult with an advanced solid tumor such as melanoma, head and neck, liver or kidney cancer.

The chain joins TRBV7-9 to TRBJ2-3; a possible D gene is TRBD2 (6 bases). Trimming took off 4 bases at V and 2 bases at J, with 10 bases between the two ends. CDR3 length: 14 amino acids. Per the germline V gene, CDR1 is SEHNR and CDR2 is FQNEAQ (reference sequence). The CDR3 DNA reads TGTGCCAGCAGCTCTGGACTACCCACAGATACGCAGTATTTT. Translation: CASSSGLPTDTQYF.

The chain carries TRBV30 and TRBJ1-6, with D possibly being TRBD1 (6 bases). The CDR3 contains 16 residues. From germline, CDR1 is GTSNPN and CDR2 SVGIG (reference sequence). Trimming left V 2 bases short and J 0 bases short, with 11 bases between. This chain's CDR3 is CAWSTDRSSYNSPLHF. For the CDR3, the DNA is TGTGCCTGGAGTACCGACAGGAGCTCCTATAATTCACCCCTCCACTTT.

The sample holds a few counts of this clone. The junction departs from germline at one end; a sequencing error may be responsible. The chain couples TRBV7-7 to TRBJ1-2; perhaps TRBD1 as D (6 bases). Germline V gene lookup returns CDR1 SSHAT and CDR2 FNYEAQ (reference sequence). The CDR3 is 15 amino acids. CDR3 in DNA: TGTGCTAGCAGCTTAGGACCCCGGGGGCAGGATGGCTACACCTTC. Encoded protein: CASSLGPRGQDGYTF.

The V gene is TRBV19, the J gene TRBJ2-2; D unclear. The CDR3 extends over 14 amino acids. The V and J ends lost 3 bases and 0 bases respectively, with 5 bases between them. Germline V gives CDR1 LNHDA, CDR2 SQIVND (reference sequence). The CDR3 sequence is CASSIQANTGELFF. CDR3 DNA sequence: TGTGCCAGTAGTATCCAGGCGAACACCGGGGAGCTGTTTTTT.

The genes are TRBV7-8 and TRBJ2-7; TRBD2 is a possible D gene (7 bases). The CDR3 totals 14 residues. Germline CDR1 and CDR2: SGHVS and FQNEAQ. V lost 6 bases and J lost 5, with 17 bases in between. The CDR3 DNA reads TGTGCCAGCAGTACTAGCCCGGGGGGCAACGAGCAGTACGTC. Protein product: CASSTSPGGNEQYV.

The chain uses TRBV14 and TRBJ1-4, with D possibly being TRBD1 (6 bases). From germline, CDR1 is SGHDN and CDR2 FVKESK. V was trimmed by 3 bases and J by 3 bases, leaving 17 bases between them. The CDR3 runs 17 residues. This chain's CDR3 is CASSHRPRGAANEKLFF. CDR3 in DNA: TGTGCCAGCAGCCATCGCCCTCGGGGGGCTGCTAATGAAAAACTGTTTTTT.

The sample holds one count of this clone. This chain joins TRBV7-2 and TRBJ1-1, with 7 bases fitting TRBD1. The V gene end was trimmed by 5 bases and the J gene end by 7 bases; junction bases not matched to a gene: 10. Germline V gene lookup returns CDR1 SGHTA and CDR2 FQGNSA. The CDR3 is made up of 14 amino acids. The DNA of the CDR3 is TGTGCCAGCAGCCTATTAAGGGGGCTGGGTGAAGCTTTCTTT. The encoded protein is CASSLLRGLGEAFF.

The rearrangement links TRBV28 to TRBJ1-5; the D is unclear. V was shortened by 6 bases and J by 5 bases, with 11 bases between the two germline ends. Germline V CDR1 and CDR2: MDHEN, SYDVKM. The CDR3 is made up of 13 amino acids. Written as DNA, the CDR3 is TGTGCCAGCAGGGGCGCCGAGGATCAGCCCCAGCATTTT. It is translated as CASRGAEDQPQHF.

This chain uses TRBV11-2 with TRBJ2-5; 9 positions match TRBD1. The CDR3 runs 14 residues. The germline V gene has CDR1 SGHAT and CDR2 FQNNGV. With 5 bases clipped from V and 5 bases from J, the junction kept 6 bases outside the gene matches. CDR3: CASSATGGRETQYF. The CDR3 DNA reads TGTGCCAGCAGCGCGACAGGGGGGAGGGAGACCCAGTACTTC.

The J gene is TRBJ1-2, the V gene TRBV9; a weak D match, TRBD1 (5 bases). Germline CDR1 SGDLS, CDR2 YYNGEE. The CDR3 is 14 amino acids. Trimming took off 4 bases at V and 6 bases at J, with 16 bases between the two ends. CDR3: CASSSRRGRDGYTF. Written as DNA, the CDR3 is TGTGCCAGCAGCTCCCGCCGGGGCCGCGATGGCTACACCTTC.

The CDR3 DNA reads as TGCGCCAGCAGCTCCCCGGGACAGGGGTACTATGGCTACACCTTC. Encoded protein: CASSSPGQGYYGYTF. The chain links TRBV5-1 to TRBJ1-2; 10 bases agree with TRBD1. V lost 3 bases, J lost 3 bases, and 5 bases stayed unmatched. CDR3 length: 15 residues. Looked up from germline, CDR1 is SGHRS and CDR2 is YFSETQ.

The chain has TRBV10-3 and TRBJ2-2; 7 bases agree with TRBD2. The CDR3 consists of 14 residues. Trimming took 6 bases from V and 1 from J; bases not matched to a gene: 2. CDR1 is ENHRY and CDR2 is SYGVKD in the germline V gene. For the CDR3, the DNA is TGTGCCATCAGCCTAGCGGAGAACACCGGGGAGCTGTTTTTT. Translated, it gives CAISLAENTGELFF.

CDR3 in amino acids: CASSSDMGGRGEQFF. The CDR3 region has the DNA TGTGCCAGTTCATCCGACATGGGGGGGAGGGGAGAGCAGTTCTTC. This chain uses TRBV19 with TRBJ2-1; 7 bases agree with TRBD2. CDR1 is LNHDA and CDR2 is SQIVND in the germline V gene (reference sequence). CDR3 length: 15 residues. J was trimmed by 10 bases and V by 8 bases; bases with no gene match: 17.

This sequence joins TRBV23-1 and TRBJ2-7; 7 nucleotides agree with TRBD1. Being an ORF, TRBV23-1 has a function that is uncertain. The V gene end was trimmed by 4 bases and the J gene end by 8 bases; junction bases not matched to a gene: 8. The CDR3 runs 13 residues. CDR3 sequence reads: CASSRKQGLKQYV. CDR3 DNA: TGCGCCAGCAGTCGAAAACAGGGGTTGAAGCAGTACGTC.

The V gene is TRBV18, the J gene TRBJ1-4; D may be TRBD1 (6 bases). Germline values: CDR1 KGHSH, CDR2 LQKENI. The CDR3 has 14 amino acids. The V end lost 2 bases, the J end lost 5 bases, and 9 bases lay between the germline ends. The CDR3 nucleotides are TGTGCCAGCTCACCATGGGGGGCGAATGAAAAACTGTTTTTT. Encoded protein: CASSPWGANEKLFF.

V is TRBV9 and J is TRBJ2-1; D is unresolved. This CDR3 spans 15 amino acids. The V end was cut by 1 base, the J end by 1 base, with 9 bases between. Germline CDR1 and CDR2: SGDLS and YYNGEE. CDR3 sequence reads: CASSVQSASYNEQFF. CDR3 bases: TGTGCCAGCAGCGTACAATCAGCATCCTACAATGAGCAGTTCTTC.

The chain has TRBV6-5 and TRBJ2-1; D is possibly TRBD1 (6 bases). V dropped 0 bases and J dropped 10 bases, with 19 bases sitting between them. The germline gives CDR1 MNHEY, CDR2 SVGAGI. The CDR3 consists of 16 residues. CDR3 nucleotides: TGTGCCAGCAGTTACTCGAGTCCAGTGCAGGGGATAGAGCAGTTCTTC. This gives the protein CASSYSSPVQGIEQFF.

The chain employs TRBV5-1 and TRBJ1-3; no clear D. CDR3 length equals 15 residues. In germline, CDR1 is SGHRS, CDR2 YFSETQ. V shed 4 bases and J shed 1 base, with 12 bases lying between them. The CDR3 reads CASSARPGSGNTIYF. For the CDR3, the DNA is TGCGCCAGCAGCGCCAGGCCTGGGTCTGGAAACACCATATATTTT.

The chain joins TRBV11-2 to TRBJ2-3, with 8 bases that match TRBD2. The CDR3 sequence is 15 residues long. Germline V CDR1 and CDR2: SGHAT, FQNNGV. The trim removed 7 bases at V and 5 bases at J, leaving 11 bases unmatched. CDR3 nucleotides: TGTGCCAGCACCCTGTTGGCGGGAGGAATAGATACGCAGTATTTT. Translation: CASTLLAGGIDTQYF.

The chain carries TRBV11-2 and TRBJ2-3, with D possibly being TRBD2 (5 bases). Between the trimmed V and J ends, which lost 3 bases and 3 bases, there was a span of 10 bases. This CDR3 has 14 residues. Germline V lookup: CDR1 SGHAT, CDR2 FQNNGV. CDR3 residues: CASSFLLATDTQYF. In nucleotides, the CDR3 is TGTGCCAGCAGCTTTTTGCTAGCAACAGATACGCAGTATTTT.

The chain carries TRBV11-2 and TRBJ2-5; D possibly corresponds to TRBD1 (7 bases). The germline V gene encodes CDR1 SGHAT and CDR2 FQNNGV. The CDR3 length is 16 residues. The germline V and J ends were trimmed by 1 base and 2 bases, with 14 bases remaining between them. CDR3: CASSLVPGGLQETQYF. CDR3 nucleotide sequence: TGTGCCAGCAGCTTAGTACCAGGGGGGCTTCAAGAGACCCAGTACTTC.

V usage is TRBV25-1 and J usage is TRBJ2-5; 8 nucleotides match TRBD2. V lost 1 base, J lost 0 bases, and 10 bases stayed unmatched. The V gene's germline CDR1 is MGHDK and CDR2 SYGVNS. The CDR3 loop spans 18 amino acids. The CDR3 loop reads CASSESPISGVYQETQYF. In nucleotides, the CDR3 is TGTGCCAGCAGTGAATCCCCCATTAGCGGGGTCTACCAAGAGACCCAGTACTTC. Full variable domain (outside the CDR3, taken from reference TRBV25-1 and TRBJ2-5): EADIYQTPRYLVIGTGKKITLECSQTMGHDKMYWYQQDPGMELHLIHYSYGVNSTEKGDLSSESTVSRIRTEHFPLTLESARPSHTSQYLCASSESPISGVYQETQYFGPGTRLLVL.

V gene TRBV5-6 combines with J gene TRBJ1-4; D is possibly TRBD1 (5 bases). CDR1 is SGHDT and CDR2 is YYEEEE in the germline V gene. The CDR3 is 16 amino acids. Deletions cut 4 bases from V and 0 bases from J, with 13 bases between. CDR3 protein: CASSLFTGPTNEKLFF. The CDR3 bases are TGTGCCAGCAGCCTTTTCACAGGACCAACTAATGAAAAACTGTTTTTT.

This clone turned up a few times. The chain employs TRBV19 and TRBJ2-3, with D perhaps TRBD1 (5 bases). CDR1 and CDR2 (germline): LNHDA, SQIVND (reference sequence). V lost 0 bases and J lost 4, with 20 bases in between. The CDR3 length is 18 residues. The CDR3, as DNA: TGTGCCAGTAGTATAGATAGACGAAGGGGCGTTGGGGCAGATACGCAGTATTTT. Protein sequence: CASSIDRRRGVGADTQYF.

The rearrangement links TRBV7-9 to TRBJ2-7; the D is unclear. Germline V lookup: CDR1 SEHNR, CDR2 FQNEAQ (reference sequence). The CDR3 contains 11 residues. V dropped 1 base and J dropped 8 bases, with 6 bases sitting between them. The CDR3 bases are TGTGCCAGCAGCTTAGTCGGTCAGCAGTACGTC. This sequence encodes CASSLVGQQYV.

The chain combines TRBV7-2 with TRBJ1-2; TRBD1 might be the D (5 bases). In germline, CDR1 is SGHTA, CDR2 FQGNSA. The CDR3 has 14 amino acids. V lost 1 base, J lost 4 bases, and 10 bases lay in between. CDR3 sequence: CASSLDRFSYGYTF. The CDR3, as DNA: TGTGCCAGCAGCTTAGACAGGTTTTCCTATGGCTACACCTTC.

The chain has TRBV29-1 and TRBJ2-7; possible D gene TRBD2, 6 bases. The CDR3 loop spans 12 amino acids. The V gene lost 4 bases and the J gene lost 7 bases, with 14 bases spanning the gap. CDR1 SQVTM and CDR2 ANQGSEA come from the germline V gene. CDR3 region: CSVGDGSREQYV. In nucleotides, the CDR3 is TGCAGCGTTGGGGACGGGAGTAGGGAGCAGTACGTC.